The following is a T cell receptor (beta chain) sequence with its context. This entry comes from a study of blood T cell repertoires in COVID-19. Study context: Sample material is recorded as cDNA or gDNA derived from T cells, B-cell-depleted T cells, or PBMCs.

CDR3 length: 13 amino acids. Germline-derived CDR1 and CDR2 are LNHDA and SQIVND (reference sequence). V was cut by 5 bases and J by 5 bases, with 10 bases left in between. In the original workflow: Nucleated cell number was recorded as an estimate derived from reference gene primer amplification. The assay was immunoSEQ multiplex PCR, and TCRdb's table has in-frame clones only and misses some. D and trimming were read from the DNA, whereas the V and J calls and clone size are those reported in that table. This table has approximately 82,000 clones, about 86% appearing once. The material sequenced was peripheral blood. The genes are TRBV19 and TRBJ2-1; weak D call: TRBD2 (6 bases). The sequence came from a woman aged 55 to 70 with acute or convalescent COVID-19. This CDR3 reads CASSYRLDNEQFF. The CDR3 DNA sequence: TGTGCCAGTAGTTACCGACTAGACAATGAGCAGTTCTTC.